The clone carrying this T cell receptor beta chain has only a few counts. The data are from a study of cytomegalovirus exposure and HLA in healthy donors. Primers: 60 Vbeta forward and 13 Jbeta reverse. TCRdb's table, derived via immunoSEQ multiplex PCR, lists solely in-frame clones and lacks some. The table shows roughly 82,000 clones, with more than 65% occurring only once. CDR1 is GTSNPN, CDR2 SVGIG, per germline (reference sequence). The CDR3 consists of 13 residues. Germline trimming cut 0 bases from V and 11 bases from J; bases unmatched to any gene: 6. The specimen sequenced was PBMCs. The sequence derives from a woman between 40 and 55 years old in good health and CMV-seropositive. The V call is TRBV30, the J call TRBJ1-4; 7 nucleotides align to TRBD1. The CDR3 loop is CAWSVLGRGKLFF. CDR3 DNA: TGTGCCTGGAGTGTACTGGGCAGGGGGAAACTGTTTTTT. The full variable domain, with the rest looked up from reference TRBV30 and TRBJ1-4, is SQTIHQWPATLVQPVGSPLSLECTVEGTSNPNLYWYRQAAGRGLQLLFYSVGIGQISSEVPQNLSASRPQDRQFILSSKKLLLSDSGFYLCAWSVLGRGKLFFGSGTQLSVL.